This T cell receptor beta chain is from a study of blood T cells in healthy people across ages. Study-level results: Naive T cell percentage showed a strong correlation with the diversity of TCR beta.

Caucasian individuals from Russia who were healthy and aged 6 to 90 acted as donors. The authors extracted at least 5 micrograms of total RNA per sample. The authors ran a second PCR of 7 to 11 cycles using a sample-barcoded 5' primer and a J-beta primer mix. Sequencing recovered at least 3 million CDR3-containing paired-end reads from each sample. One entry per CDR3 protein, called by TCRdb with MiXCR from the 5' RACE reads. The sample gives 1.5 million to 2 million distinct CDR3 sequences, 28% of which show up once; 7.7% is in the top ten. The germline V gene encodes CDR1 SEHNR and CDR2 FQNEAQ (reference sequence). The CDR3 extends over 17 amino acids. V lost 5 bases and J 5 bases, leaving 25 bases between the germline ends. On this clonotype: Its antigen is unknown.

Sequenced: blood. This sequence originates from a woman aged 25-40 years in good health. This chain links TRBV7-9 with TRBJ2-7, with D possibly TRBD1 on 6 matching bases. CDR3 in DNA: TGTGCCAGCAGCCCTAGCCTTGACAGGTGGTCCCCCCACGAGCAGTACTTC. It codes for CASSPSLDRWSPHEQYF.